This is a list of T cell receptor beta chains from one sample in a study of blood T cell repertoires in COVID-19. Sequencing was performed with immunoSEQ multiplex PCR; in TCRdb, only in-frame clones are kept and a portion is missing. The sample lists a few hundred thousand clones; approximately 85% were seen once. Sequenced material: peripheral blood. The receptor set was obtained from a man in his fifties or sixties with active or convalescent COVID-19. Each CDR3 is given with its conserved first and last residue. The order of the fields is V gene, D gene, clone size, J gene, CDR3 DNA, CDR3 protein. A D gene is named only where the DNA matches it firmly. Size is stated for part of the rows, as once, few or many counts, or as a class when the clone is expanded.

>TRBV7-2|TRBD2|once|TRBJ2-1
TGTGCCAGCAGCTTGTCTAGCGGGAGTTTAGGTGAGCAGTTCTTC
CASSLSSGSLGEQFF
>TRBV6-2/TRBV6-3|TRBD1|many|TRBJ1-1
TGTGCCAGCAGTTCCGGGGGCCCACAGGGACAGTTGAACACTGAAGCTTTCTTT
CASSSGGPQGQLNTEAFF
>TRBV30|TRBD2|-|TRBJ2-1
TGTGCCTGGGGGTCGTGGGCGGGAGTCAATGAGCAGTTCTTC
CAWGSWAGVNEQFF
>TRBV7-2|-|once|TRBJ2-2
TGTGCCAGCAGCCTCCGGCGGGGAGGGGAGCTGTTTTTT
CASSLRRGGELFF
>TRBV3-1/TRBV3-2|TRBD2|-|TRBJ2-1
TGTGCCAGCAGCCAGTCGCCTGGAGCGGGAGTGTATGAGCAGTTCTTC
CASSQSPGAGVYEQFF
>TRBV5-4|TRBD1|-|TRBJ1-1
TGTGCCAGCAGCCCCCGGGACAGGGAGAACACTGAAGCTTTCTTT
CASSPRDRENTEAFF
>TRBV5-3|TRBD2|-|TRBJ2-7
TGTGCCAGAAGCTTGGGGGCTAGCGGGAGCCACGAGCAGTACTTC
CARSLGASGSHEQYF
>TRBV28|-|-|TRBJ2-7
TGTGCCAGCAGTTCCCCCGTACTCAACGAGCAGTACTTC
CASSSPVLNEQYF
>TRBV18|-|-|TRBJ2-7
TGTGCCAGCTCACCACTCGCAGGCCTCGAGCAGTACTTC
CASSPLAGLEQYF
>TRBV28|-|-|TRBJ2-5
TGTGCCAGCGGAGTCCCAGGGGTTAGTGAGACCCAGTACTTC
CASGVPGVSETQYF
>TRBV5-6|-|-|TRBJ1-1
TGTGCCAGCAGCCCCATCAGGGCCACTGAAGCTTTCTTT
CASSPIRATEAFF
>TRBV3-1/TRBV3-2|TRBD2|-|TRBJ2-1
TGTGCCAGCAGCCAAGTTGGGGGCTTAGGACTAGCGGTTTACAATGAGCAGTTCTTC
CASSQVGGLGLAVYNEQFF
>TRBV6-4|TRBD2|-|TRBJ2-7
TGTGCCAGCAGTGACGACCGGACTAGCGGGAGGTTCGACGAGCAGTACTTC
CASSDDRTSGRFDEQYF
>TRBV28|-|-|TRBJ2-3
TGTGCCAGCAGCCCCAGGGGGGAGGGCACAGATACGCAGTATTTT
CASSPRGEGTDTQYF
>TRBV14|TRBD1|-|TRBJ1-4
TGTGCCAGCAGGGCGACAGGGGCTAATGAAAAACTGTTTTTT
CASRATGANEKLFF
>TRBV4-1|TRBD1|-|TRBJ2-1
TGCGCCAGCAGCTCCCGGGGAACAGGGACAGGGGAAGATGAGCAGTTCTTC
CASSSRGTGTGEDEQFF
>TRBV7-7|TRBD1|-|TRBJ2-5
TGTGCCAGTACAGGGGTGGACCAAGAGACCCAGTACTTC
CASTGVDQETQYF